These 13 T cell receptor beta chains were all obtained from the same sample, sequenced in a study of T cells in women clearing cervical HPV infection. The method was immunoSEQ multiplex PCR; TCRdb's version includes in-frame clones alone and lacks a portion of them. With roughly 30,000 clones in the sample, the ten largest clones hold around 4%. Specimen: blood buffy coat. The receptor set was obtained from a woman aged 18-70 years with a cervical HPV16 infection that either progressed to CIN3+ or cleared (not recorded which).

To note about this clone: Sequencing ends 3 residues short of the CDR3 end; the germline J gene provides the rest. The chain joins TRBV5-1 to TRBJ1-5; 8 bases are shared with TRBD1. The CDR3 loop spans 15 amino acids. V lost 4 bases to trimming and J lost 1 base; unmatched junction nucleotides: 4. Germline-derived CDR1 and CDR2 are SGHRS and YFSETQ. CDR3 DNA, as far as it was read: TGCGCCAGCAGCGCGACAGGGGAGAGCAATCAGCCC. Its protein is CASSATGESNQP. The whole CDR3 is CASSATGESNQPQHF.

To note about this clone: Read coverage stops 3 residues before the CDR3 terminus; the germline J gene supplies the remainder. The chain couples TRBV19 to TRBJ1-2; D uncertain. The germline V gene has CDR1 LNHDA and CDR2 SQIVND (reference sequence). The V and J ends lost 4 bases and 4 bases respectively, with 13 bases between them. CDR3 length: 14 residues. The CDR3 is CASSRAQEGYGYTF. The sequenced part of the CDR3 DNA is TGTGCCAGTAGTAGAGCCCAGGAGGGCTATGGC.

Notes on this clone: The CDR3 goes on 3 residues after the read ends, and that part is filled in from the germline J gene. V gene TRBV7-8 combines with J gene TRBJ1-5, with D tentatively TRBD1 (6 bases). V was clipped by 10 bases and J by 1 base, with 14 bases between them. The length of the CDR3 is 14 residues. The germline gives CDR1 SGHVS, CDR2 FQNEAQ. The covered CDR3 bases are TGTGCCACCGCGGGGGGCGGAAGCAATCAGCCC. This codes for CATAGGGSNQP. The complete CDR3 protein is CATAGGGSNQPQHF.

In the case of this clone: With the read ending 3 residues before the CDR3 end, the germline J gene is used to fill in that end. This chain uses TRBV3-1 (or the pseudogene TRBV3-2) with TRBJ2-5, with 7 positions matching TRBD2. Germline V gene data show CDR1 as LGHDT and CDR2 as YNNKEL (reference sequence). V gave up 3 bases and J gave up 1 base; unmatched junction bases: 5. This CDR3 is built from 15 residues. CDR3 sequence: CASSQSGALQETQYF. The sequenced CDR3 bases are TGTGCCAGCAGCCAGAGCGGGGCCCTCCAAGAGACC.

Details on this clone: Read coverage stops 3 residues before the CDR3 terminus; the germline J gene supplies the remainder. V gene TRBV29-1 combines with J gene TRBJ2-7; 7 bases fit TRBD1. CDR3 length equals 13 residues. V was pared by 1 base and J by 2 bases, with 2 bases of the junction left unmatched. Germline CDR1 and CDR2: SQVTM and ANQGSEA. CDR3 DNA, as far as it was read: TGCAGCGTTGAAGGCCAGGGGGCCTACGAG. Its protein is CSVEGQGAYE. The whole CDR3 protein reads CSVEGQGAYEQYF.

As to this clone: Read sequence stops 3 residues before the CDR3 end, and the germline J gene provides the missing end. This chain joins TRBV6-4 and TRBJ2-1; 12 nucleotides match TRBD2. Germline loops: CDR1 MRHNA, CDR2 SNTAGT. J gave up 6 bases and V 6 bases, and 12 bases lay outside the gene matches. The CDR3 is made up of 17 amino acids. The CDR3 protein is CASRDPPSGRAGNEQFF. CDR3 bases read: TGTGCCAGCAGGGACCCCCCTAGCGGGAGGGCGGGCAATGAG.

With respect to this clone: Read coverage stops 3 residues before the CDR3 terminus; the germline J gene supplies the remainder. The chain links TRBV19 to TRBJ2-1; D call uncertain. CDR3 length equals 15 residues. The V end was cut by 4 bases, the J end by 7 bases, with 17 bases between. Germline-derived CDR1 and CDR2 are LNHDA and SQIVND (reference sequence). The covered CDR3 bases are TGTGCCAGTAGTAGCCCCAGGCAGTCGGTTAATGAG. Residues: CASSSPRQSVNE. The whole CDR3 protein reads CASSSPRQSVNEQFF.

A note on this clone: The sequenced fragment ends 3 residues before the CDR3 boundary, so the rest is inferred from the germline J gene. The rearrangement uses TRBV25-1 and TRBJ1-2; 7 bases match TRBD1. The germline V gene has CDR1 MGHDK and CDR2 SYGVNS. The length of the CDR3 is 13 residues. J was trimmed by 3 bases and V by 6 bases; bases with no gene match: 4. The CDR3: CASRGDSYYGYTF. The part of the CDR3 DNA that was read is TGTGCCAGCAGGGGGGACAGCTACTATGGC.

On this clone: The sequenced fragment ends 3 residues before the CDR3 boundary, so the rest is inferred from the germline J gene. Other DNA sequences in this specimen translate into the identical CDR3. The chain joins TRBV7-9 to TRBJ1-1, with TRBD1 identical over 8 bases. Germline V gene sequence: CDR1 SEHNR, CDR2 FQNEAQ (reference sequence). This CDR3 is 13 amino acids long. CDR3 DNA (partial): TGTGCCAGCGCCAGGGGGCAAGGGGAGACA. Its protein product is CASARGQGET. The full CDR3 is CASARGQGETAFF.

Notes on this clone: The CDR3 goes on 3 residues after the read ends, and that part is filled in from the germline J gene. The rearrangement joins TRBV2 to TRBJ2-2; 7 nucleotides match TRBD1. The CDR3 sequence is 13 residues long. CDR1 and CDR2 from the germline V gene are SNHLY and FYNNEI. Partial CDR3 DNA: TGTGCCAGCGCCCTACGGACAGGCGAGAAG. Translated: CASALRTGEK. The whole CDR3 reads CASALRTGEKLFF.

Details on this clone: The read ends 3 residues before the CDR3 terminus; that terminus is restored from the germline J gene. The V gene is TRBV20-1, the J gene TRBJ1-1; a possible D gene is TRBD1 (6 bases). V gave up 5 bases and J gave up 6 bases, with 10 bases separating them. This CDR3 contains 11 residues. Looked up from germline, CDR1 is DFQATT and CDR2 is SNEGSKA (reference sequence). The sequenced CDR3 bases are TGCAGTGCTGCCAGGGGCCCTGAA. This codes for CSAARGPE. The CDR3 in full is CSAARGPEAFF.

Worth noting for this clone: The read stops 3 residues short of the end of the CDR3; the missing end is completed from the germline J gene. The chain employs TRBV7-6 and TRBJ2-2; D is perhaps TRBD1 (6 bases). V lost 5 bases, J lost 5 bases, and 21 bases lay in between. Germline loops: CDR1 SGHVS, CDR2 FNYEAQ. The CDR3 is 17 residues long. CDR3 DNA (partial): TGTGCCAGCAGCGGGACATCCGGGACCCCGAGTACCGGGGAG. Its protein is CASSGTSGTPSTGE. The entire CDR3 protein reads CASSGTSGTPSTGELFF.

As to this clone: Sequencing ends 3 residues short of the CDR3 end; the germline J gene provides the rest. V gene TRBV2 combines with J gene TRBJ2-1; 8 bases map to TRBD2. The CDR3 contains 15 residues. Trimming cost V 6 bases and J 2 bases; bases outside gene matches: 6. Germline CDR1 and CDR2: SNHLY and FYNNEI. CDR3 DNA (partial): TGTGCCAGCAGACGAACTAGCGGAGCCTACAATGAG. Translated, it gives CASRRTSGAYNE. The full CDR3 protein is CASRRTSGAYNEQFF.